The present TCR beta chain was sequenced within a study of CD8+ T cells in alopecia areata. Extracted from the samples, RNA was reverse transcribed into cDNA to serve as the sequencing template. The method was immunoSEQ multiplex PCR; TCRdb's version includes in-frame clones alone and lacks a portion of them. The sample carries about 200,000 clones, 45% to 70% recorded once. Germline V gives CDR1 SGHVS, CDR2 FQNEAQ. The CDR3 extends over 16 amino acids. Between the trimmed V and J ends, which lost 1 base and 5 bases, there was a span of 17 bases. The chain couples TRBV7-8 to TRBJ2-5, with D tentatively TRBD2 (5 bases). The clonotype comes from a human donor in good health. Input material: CD8+ T cells sorted from blood. This chain's CDR3 is CASSLGTYGEMETQYF. The CDR3 DNA is TGTGCCAGCAGCTTAGGGACGTACGGGGAGATGGAGACCCAGTACTTC.